This TCR beta chain was obtained from a study of T cell responses to AZD1222 COVID-19 vaccine. Assay used: immunoSEQ multiplex PCR; TCRdb lists only in-frame clones, some missing. This sample has 74,000 or so clones; about 88% occur once, and the top ten carry about 13%. This clone turned up a few times. The CDR3 is 15 residues long. The junction had 5 bases not matched to a gene; V was cut back by 3 bases and J by 5 bases. Germline loops: CDR1 SGDLS, CDR2 YYNGEE. The TCR sequence derives from an adult in good health. The V call is TRBV9, the J call TRBJ2-2; 9 nucleotides agree with TRBD1. Material: peripheral blood, obtained on day 0 of AZD1222 vaccination. DNA for the CDR3: TGTGCCAGCAGCGAACCGACAGGGGGGACCGGGGAGCTGTTTTTT. Translation: CASSEPTGGTGELFF. Combining the CDR3 with reference TRBV9 and TRBJ2-2 gives the whole variable domain DSGVTQTPKHLITATGQRVTLRCSPRSGDLSVYWYQQSLDQGLQFLIQYYNGEERAKGNILERFSAQQFPDLHSELNLSSLELGDSALYFCASSEPTGGTGELFFGEGSRLTVL.